Below are 21 T cell receptor beta chains sequenced from a single sample in a study of cytomegalovirus exposure and HLA in healthy donors. The repertoire was sequenced with immunoSEQ multiplex PCR; TCRdb's copy has only in-frame clones and lacks some. The sample lists 95,000 to 150,000 clones, 80% to 90% seen once, with approximately 1% in the top ten. What was sequenced was PBMCs. The receptors originated from a young woman in good health and CMV-seronegative.

The V gene is TRBV28, the J gene TRBJ2-3; TRBD1 aligns across 8 bases. After removal of 2 bases from V and 3 bases from J, the junction contained 4 bases not matched to a gene. This CDR3 region has 15 residues. Germline-derived CDR1 and CDR2 are MDHEN and SYDVKM. In nucleotides, the CDR3 is TGTGCCAGCAGTTTACAGGGGGCTGTAACAGATACGCAGTATTTT. It specifies CASSLQGAVTDTQYF.

V and J are TRBV28 and TRBJ1-1; the D gene is possibly TRBD1 (6 bases). The germline CDR1 and CDR2 sequences are MDHEN and SYDVKM. The CDR3 runs to 14 residues. The ends were cut back, 6 bases at V and 3 bases at J, with 14 bases in the middle. The CDR3 DNA reads as TGTGCCAGCAGCGTCAGGGGCATGGACACTGAAGCTTTCTTT. Translated: CASSVRGMDTEAFF.

The chain recombines TRBV28 with TRBJ2-6; 7 positions agree with TRBD1. Germline V gene sequence: CDR1 MDHEN, CDR2 SYDVKM. V shed 5 bases and J 3 bases; nucleotides not matched to a gene: 10. CDR3 size: 17 residues. CDR3 loop: CASSPRQGWVGANVLTF. As DNA, the CDR3 is TGTGCCAGCAGTCCGAGACAGGGATGGGTTGGGGCCAACGTCCTGACTTTC. Filled out from reference TRBV28 and TRBJ2-6, the complete variable domain reads DVKVTQSSRYLVKRTGEKVFLECVQDMDHENMFWYRQDPGLGLRLIYFSYDVKMKEKGDIPEGYSVSREKKERFSLILESASTNQTSMYLCASSPRQGWVGANVLTFGAGSRLTVL.

The rearrangement joins TRBV7-9 to TRBJ1-1; D may be TRBD1 (5 bases). Germline-derived CDR1 and CDR2 are SEHNR and FQNEAQ (reference sequence). The germline V and J ends were trimmed by 1 base and 0 bases, with 6 bases remaining between them. This CDR3 region has 14 residues. The CDR3 DNA follows: TGTGCCAGCAGCTTAGACAGGATGAACACTGAAGCTTTCTTT. This codes for CASSLDRMNTEAFF.

J is TRBJ2-1 and V is TRBV7-2; D might be TRBD2 (7 bases). The CDR3 spans 16 residues. Trimming stripped 0 bases from V and 6 bases from J, with 15 bases between. CDR1 is SGHTA and CDR2 is FQGNSA in the germline V gene. This chain's CDR3 is CASSLASRGGANEQFF. CDR3 bases: TGTGCCAGCAGCTTAGCTTCGAGGGGGGGCGCCAATGAGCAGTTCTTC. Drawing the rest from reference TRBV7-2 and TRBJ2-1, the complete variable domain is GAGVSQSPSNKVTEKGKDVELRCDPISGHTALYWYRQSLGQGLEFLIYFQGNSAPDKSGLPSDRFSAERTGGSVSTLTIQRTQQEDSAVYLCASSLASRGGANEQFFGPGTRLTVL.

This chain links TRBV28 with TRBJ2-7, with 10 bases that match TRBD2. The J segment lost 3 bases and the V segment lost 5 bases, leaving 1 base of the junction unmatched. Germline CDR1 and CDR2: MDHEN and SYDVKM. The CDR3 runs to 13 residues. DNA of the CDR3: TGTGCCAGCAGTCTAGCGGGGGTCTACGAGCAGTACTTC. This gives the protein CASSLAGVYEQYF.

The chain couples TRBV12-2 to TRBJ2-7; TRBD2, the table's D call, was not compared with the DNA. TRBV12-2 is deemed a pseudogene. There are 16 residues in the CDR3. CDR3 nucleotides: TGTGCAAGTCGCCGCTCATGGGGCGGGAGGTCCTACGAGCAGTACGTC. Amino acids: CASRRSWGGRSYEQYV.

This sequence joins TRBV11-2 and TRBJ2-2; TRBD2 agrees at 11 bases. V shed 6 bases, J shed 7 bases, and the junction held 1 base outside the gene matches. The length of the CDR3 is 13 residues. Germline V gene lookup returns CDR1 SGHAT and CDR2 FQNNGV. The CDR3: CASRGLADGELFF. The CDR3 nucleotides read TGTGCCAGCAGGGGACTAGCGGACGGGGAGCTGTTTTTT.

This chain connects TRBV7-2 to TRBJ2-6; D call uncertain. The CDR3 totals 15 residues. The V end lost 6 bases, the J end lost 0 bases, and 9 bases lay between the germline ends. The germline gives CDR1 SGHTA, CDR2 FQGNSA. CDR3 amino acids: CASSPSNSGANVLTF. DNA of the CDR3: TGTGCCAGCAGTCCATCCAACTCTGGGGCCAACGTCCTGACTTTC. Drawing the rest from reference TRBV7-2 and TRBJ2-6, the complete variable domain is GAGVSQSPSNKVTEKGKDVELRCDPISGHTALYWYRQSLGQGLEFLIYFQGNSAPDKSGLPSDRFSAERTGGSVSTLTIQRTQQEDSAVYLCASSPSNSGANVLTFGAGSRLTVL.

The CDR3 is CASSATPGSGANVLTF. For the CDR3, the DNA is TGTGCCAGCAGTGCCACCCCAGGCTCCGGGGCCAACGTCCTGACTTTC. V usage is TRBV25-1 and J usage is TRBJ2-6; no clear D. With 4 bases removed from V and 4 bases from J, the gap between germline ends came to 14 bases. Looked up from germline, CDR1 is MGHDK and CDR2 is SYGVNS. The CDR3 is made up of 16 amino acids.

This clone occurred once. V is TRBV5-6 and J is TRBJ2-2, with D unclear. The CDR3 length is 16 residues. CDR1 and CDR2 (germline): SGHDT, YYEEEE. V gave up 1 base and J gave up 1 base, with 11 bases separating them. CDR3: CASSLFGSENTGELFF. The CDR3 nucleotides are TGTGCCAGCAGCTTGTTCGGCAGCGAGAACACCGGGGAGCTGTTTTTT.

This chain uses TRBV5-1 with TRBJ2-5; TRBD2 matches 7 bases. V shed 3 bases, J shed 4 bases, and the junction held 12 bases outside the gene matches. The CDR3 totals 16 residues. Looked up from germline, CDR1 is SGHRS and CDR2 is YFSETQ. In nucleotides, the CDR3 is TGCGCCAGCAGCTATACTCAAGCGGGAATAGCAGAGACCCAGTACTTC. Residues: CASSYTQAGIAETQYF.

V and J are TRBV10-3 and TRBJ2-1; no definite D call. The CDR3 has 9 residues. The germline V gene encodes CDR1 ENHRY and CDR2 SYGVKD. Deletions cut 8 bases from V and 9 bases from J, with 5 bases between. The CDR3 coding sequence is TGTGCCATCGGCAGTGAGCAGTTCTTC. Amino acids: CAIGSEQFF.

The rearrangement uses TRBV2 and TRBJ1-5, with D possibly being TRBD1 (5 bases). Trimming removed 7 bases from V and 1 base from J, with 11 bases in between. The CDR3 totals 14 residues. Germline loops: CDR1 SNHLY, CDR2 FYNNEI. This CDR3 is CASNGGNSNQPQHF. The CDR3 DNA is TGTGCCAGCAATGGGGGGAACAGCAATCAGCCCCAGCATTTT.

The V call is TRBV9, the J call TRBJ2-3; possibly TRBD2 for D (7 bases). The CDR3 sequence is 15 residues long. With 4 bases removed from V and 3 bases from J, the gap between germline ends came to 15 bases. From germline, CDR1 is SGDLS and CDR2 YYNGEE. CDR3 loop: CASSLIGGVTDTQYF. CDR3 DNA: TGTGCCAGCAGCCTCATAGGGGGGGTTACAGATACGCAGTATTTT.

The chain recombines TRBV5-6 with TRBJ2-3; tentatively, D is TRBD1 (6 bases). CDR3 length: 15 residues. V shed 0 bases and J shed 0 bases, with 8 bases lying between them. Germline V gene sequence: CDR1 SGHDT, CDR2 YYEEEE. CDR3 in DNA: TGTGCCAGCAGCTTGGCAGGGGTGAGCACAGATACGCAGTATTTT. This gives the protein CASSLAGVSTDTQYF. The full variable domain, with the rest looked up from reference TRBV5-6 and TRBJ2-3, is DAGVTQSPTHLIKTRGQQVTLRCSPKSGHDTVSWYQQALGQGPQFIFQYYEEEERQRGNFPDRFSGHQFPNYSSELNVNALLLGDSALYLCASSLAGVSTDTQYFGPGTRLTVL.

This chain uses TRBV5-1 with TRBJ2-1, with D possibly being TRBD1 (6 bases). This CDR3 has 14 residues. CDR1 and CDR2 from the germline V gene are SGHRS and YFSETQ. V lost 0 bases, J lost 7 bases, and 11 bases lay in between. CDR3 nucleotides: TGCGCCAGCAGCTTGGCCCCAGGGGTGAATGAGCAGTTCTTC. It specifies CASSLAPGVNEQFF.

The chain links TRBV28 to TRBJ2-1; unclear D gene. The V gene lost 5 bases and the J gene lost 9 bases, with 11 bases spanning the gap. This CDR3 contains 12 residues. The V gene's germline CDR1 is MDHEN and CDR2 SYDVKM. As DNA, the CDR3 is TGTGCCAGCAGTACGACTCCCCCTGAGCAGTTCTTC. As protein: CASSTTPPEQFF.

This chain joins TRBV19 and TRBJ1-1, with a possible D match to TRBD1 (6 bases). Trimming removed 4 bases from V and 8 bases from J, with 17 bases in between. The CDR3 spans 14 residues. Germline values: CDR1 LNHDA, CDR2 SQIVND (reference sequence). The CDR3 DNA reads TGTGCCAGTAGTAAGGGGGAGCGATCAGGGGAAGCTTTCTTT. This gives the protein CASSKGERSGEAFF.

This sequence joins TRBV2 and TRBJ1-2; a possible D gene is TRBD1 (5 bases). V shed 3 bases and J shed 8 bases, with 7 bases lying between them. Germline V gene sequence: CDR1 SNHLY, CDR2 FYNNEI. CDR3 length equals 11 residues. CDR3 protein: CASSDPGGYTF. The CDR3 nucleotides are TGTGCCAGCAGTGATCCAGGGGGCTACACCTTC.

This clone was recorded once. CDR3 sequence (DNA): TGTGCCAGCAGTGAGGGCCCAGGGGGCCTTGCACCCCTCCACTTT. Translation gives CASSEGPGGLAPLHF. The genes are TRBV2 and TRBJ1-6, with TRBD1 matching 8 bases. This CDR3 contains 15 residues. V trimming: 3 bases; J trimming: 11 bases; junction bases outside the gene matches: 9. Germline V CDR1 and CDR2: SNHLY, FYNNEI.